Presented here are 15 T cell receptor beta chains from one specimen sequenced in a study of blood T cell repertoires in COVID-19. Clones were read by immunoSEQ multiplex PCR, and TCRdb kept only the in-frame ones, dropping some. The sample consists of over 70,000 clones, about 80% of them appearing once. The specimen sequenced was peripheral blood. These receptors all stem from a woman of 80 years or more with acute or convalescent COVID-19.

The V call is TRBV5-1, the J call TRBJ2-7; 7 bases agree with TRBD2. Germline loops: CDR1 SGHRS, CDR2 YFSETQ. The CDR3 consists of 18 residues. The V and J ends lost 0 bases and 0 bases, in that order; junction bases with no gene match: 12. The CDR3 region is CASSLAAQGTTRSYEQYF. The CDR3 DNA reads TGCGCCAGCAGCTTGGCCGCCCAAGGGACTACCCGCTCCTACGAGCAGTACTTC.

The chain employs TRBV7-6 and TRBJ1-3; D is unresolved. V was clipped by 6 bases and J by 8 bases, with 8 bases between them. Germline loops: CDR1 SGHVS, CDR2 FNYEAQ. The length of the CDR3 is 11 residues. CDR3 DNA: TGTGCCAGCAGTTTTCGGGACACCATATATTTT. As protein: CASSFRDTIYF.

The V call is TRBV6-5, the J call TRBJ1-2; 11 bases align to TRBD1. In germline, CDR1 is MNHEY, CDR2 SVGAGI. The CDR3 contains 15 residues. V was pared by 6 bases and J by 7 bases, with 10 bases of the junction left unmatched. The CDR3 loop reads CASRDRGQRIVGYTF. CDR3 DNA: TGTGCCAGCAGGGACAGGGGGCAACGGATTGTTGGCTACACCTTC.

Only one count was recorded for this clone. The gene calls are TRBV9 and TRBJ2-1, with TRBD2 identical over 16 bases. Germline assignment: CDR1 SGDLS and CDR2 YYNGEE. With 2 bases clipped from V and 0 bases from J, the junction kept 8 bases outside the gene matches. There are 20 residues in the CDR3. In DNA form, the CDR3 reads TGTGCCAGCAGCGTCGGGACTAGCGGGAGGGCCCCACACTCCTACAATGAGCAGTTCTTC. This encodes CASSVGTSGRAPHSYNEQFF. Together with reference TRBV9 and TRBJ2-1, the CDR3 gives the full variable domain: DSGVTQTPKHLITATGQRVTLRCSPRSGDLSVYWYQQSLDQGLQFLIQYYNGEERAKGNILERFSAQQFPDLHSELNLSSLELGDSALYFCASSVGTSGRAPHSYNEQFFGPGTRLTVL.

The chain combines TRBV7-9 with TRBJ2-2, with D possibly matching TRBD2 (6 bases). Germline V gene lookup returns CDR1 SEHNR and CDR2 FQNEAQ (reference sequence). Trimming took 5 bases from V and 7 from J, leaving 14 bases between them. The CDR3 covers 14 residues. CDR3: CASSHILAFGELFF. For the CDR3, the DNA is TGTGCCAGCAGCCATATACTAGCATTCGGGGAGCTGTTTTTT.

J is TRBJ2-1 and V is TRBV19; 8 positions match TRBD2. J lost 2 bases, V lost 10 bases, and 4 bases had no gene match. CDR3 size: 13 residues. Germline V CDR1 and CDR2: LNHDA, SQIVND (reference sequence). CDR3 protein: CATKAGAYNEQFF. CDR3 in DNA: TGTGCCACTAAAGCGGGAGCCTACAATGAGCAGTTCTTC.

The chain is built from TRBV11-2 and TRBJ2-5, with D possibly TRBD2 on 6 matching bases. Germline CDR1 reads SGHAT; CDR2 reads FQNNGV. The ends were cut back, 2 bases at V and 5 bases at J, with 12 bases in the middle. There are 14 residues in the CDR3. CDR3 sequence: CASSLRSGGETQYF. For the CDR3, the DNA is TGTGCCAGCAGCTTAAGGTCAGGAGGGGAGACCCAGTACTTC.

The V gene is TRBV18, the J gene TRBJ2-7; D gene ambiguous. The CDR3 contains 15 residues. Germline CDR1 and CDR2: KGHSH and LQKENI. V was cut by 6 bases and J by 0 bases, with 15 bases left in between. CDR3 DNA: TGTGCCAGCTCGTTAGATAGAGGAAGCTCCTACGAGCAGTACTTC. Its protein product is CASSLDRGSSYEQYF. The whole variable domain, filled in from reference TRBV18 and TRBJ2-7, reads NAGVMQNPRHLVRRRGQEARLRCSPMKGHSHVYWYRQLPEEGLKFMVYLQKENIIDESGMPKERFSAEFPKEGPSILRIQQVVRGDSAAYFCASSLDRGSSYEQYFGPGTRLTVT.

V usage is TRBV4-1 and J usage is TRBJ2-7; tentatively, D is TRBD2 (6 bases). Trimming pared 1 base from V and 0 bases from J, leaving 16 bases between. CDR1 MGHRA and CDR2 YSYEKL come from the germline V gene. CDR3 length equals 17 residues. The CDR3 DNA reads as TGCGCCAGCAGCCAAGCTTTTAGGCGGGATTTCTCCTACGAGCAGTACTTC. Its protein product is CASSQAFRRDFSYEQYF.

The chain combines TRBV3-1 (or the pseudogene TRBV3-2) with TRBJ2-3; 7 bases match TRBD2. The CDR3 covers 12 residues. Trimming cost V 8 bases and J 1 base; bases outside gene matches: 0. The V gene's germline CDR1 is LGHDT and CDR2 YNNKEL (reference sequence). This chain's CDR3 is CASRGGTDTQYF. CDR3 DNA sequence: TGTGCCAGCCGGGGGGGCACAGATACGCAGTATTTT.

This clone has only a few counts. Compared with germline, one end of the junction differs, possibly owing to a read error. The chain is built from TRBV24-1 and TRBJ2-3; D possibly corresponds to TRBD1 (5 bases). There are 14 residues in the CDR3. Germline assignment: CDR1 KGHDR and CDR2 SFDVKD. CDR3 sequence: CATSDSEPTGTQYF. The CDR3 DNA sequence: TGTGCCACCAGTGATTCGGAGCCCACAGGTACGCAGTATTTT.

The CDR3 loop reads CASRPDRGQETQYF. The DNA of the CDR3 is TGTGCCAGCAGACCGGACAGGGGGCAAGAGACCCAGTACTTC. The J gene is TRBJ2-5, the V gene TRBV2; 10 nucleotides match TRBD1. The V and J ends lost 6 bases and 2 bases, in that order; junction bases with no gene match: 3. Germline V gene data show CDR1 as SNHLY and CDR2 as FYNNEI. This CDR3 spans 14 amino acids.

The chain employs TRBV9 and TRBJ1-1; 9 nucleotides line up with TRBD1. V gave up 2 bases and J gave up 10 bases; unmatched junction bases: 6. CDR3 length: 13 amino acids. Per the germline V gene, CDR1 is SGDLS and CDR2 is YYNGEE. The CDR3 DNA sequence: TGTGCCAGCAGCGTGGGACAGGGTAACGGAGCTTTCTTT. Protein sequence: CASSVGQGNGAFF.

This clone came up once. V gene TRBV4-1 combines with J gene TRBJ2-2; the D gene is possibly TRBD1 (5 bases). The CDR3 has 15 residues. Trimming cost V 4 bases and J 1 base, with 10 bases left between them. Per the germline V gene, CDR1 is MGHRA and CDR2 is YSYEKL. CDR3 sequence: CASSLRDRNTGELFF. CDR3 nucleotides: TGCGCCAGCAGCCTACGTGACAGGAACACCGGGGAGCTGTTTTTT.

This clone has a handful of counts. The CDR3 loop reads CASSEGASLNTEAFF. The CDR3 region has the DNA TGCGCCAGCAGCGAGGGGGCGAGCCTGAACACTGAAGCTTTCTTT. The V and J genes are TRBV5-1 and TRBJ1-1, with TRBD1 matching over 7 bases. CDR1 and CDR2 from the germline V gene are SGHRS and YFSETQ. V was clipped by 4 bases and J by 0 bases; unmatched bases: 6. The length of the CDR3 is 15 residues. Using reference TRBV5-1 and TRBJ1-1 for the parts outside the CDR3, the full variable domain is KAGVTQTPRYLIKTRGQQVTLSCSPISGHRSVSWYQQTPGQGLQFLFEYFSETQRNKGNFPGRFSGRQFSNSRSEMNVSTLELGDSALYLCASSEGASLNTEAFFGQGTRLTVV.